This TCR beta chain derives from a study of TIL therapy for anti-PD-1-resistant metastatic lung cancer. About the research overall: Tumors carried a median 1.5 non-synonymous mutations per megabase. Findings and caveats of the study: Many TIL product clones were absent from baseline tumor, suggesting clonal contraction.

The germline gives CDR1 LNHDA, CDR2 SQIVND (reference sequence). The CDR3 sequence is 14 residues long. After removal of 3 bases from V and 7 bases from J, the junction contained 5 bases not matched to a gene. This clone was recorded once. What it binds is not known. This was the immunoSEQ v3 assay. Generated by immunoSEQ multiplex PCR, the TCRdb table keeps only in-frame clones and is missing some. The sample lists more than 90,000 clones; about 71% were seen once. Time point indicated: pre-treatment sample, taken before nivolumab and TIL therapy. Most excised metastases sampled were pleural nodules or supraclavicular lymph nodes.

Sequencing was performed on tumor tissue, taken at baseline. The chain uses TRBV19 and TRBJ2-2; 7 nucleotides line up with TRBD1. The TCR originated in a person aged 25-85 years with non-small cell lung cancer. In DNA, the CDR3 is TGTGCCAGTAGTATCGACAGGGCGGGCGGGGAGCTGTTTTTT. Translated, it gives CASSIDRAGGELFF.